Listed below are T cell receptor beta chains from one sample, sequenced in a study of T cells in localized non-small cell lung cancer. Sequencing was performed with immunoSEQ multiplex PCR; in TCRdb, only in-frame clones are kept and a portion is missing. The repertoire holds about 15,000 clones, with around 85% as singletons. Sequenced material: peripheral blood, taken before any cancer treatment. These receptors were obtained from a female donor aged 60 or older with stage I squamous cell lung carcinoma. The CDR3 runs from the conserved cysteine through the conserved F or W. Each record gives: clone size, J gene, D gene, V gene, CDR3 protein, CDR3 DNA. D genes are given only for firm matches. Clone sizes are given selectively: once, few, many, or a class where the clone is expanded.

abundance: NA; j_gene: TRBJ2-3; d_gene: TRBD1; v_gene: TRBV6-1; CDR3aa: CAGLRQGHGDTQYF; CDR3nt: TGTGCCGGCCTCCGACAGGGCCATGGAGATACGCAGTATTTT
abundance: once; j_gene: TRBJ2-7; d_gene: NA; v_gene: TRBV30; CDR3aa: CAWSVNEQYF; CDR3nt: TGTGCCTGGAGTGTGAACGAGCAGTACTTC
abundance: NA; j_gene: TRBJ1-3; d_gene: NA; v_gene: TRBV7-9; CDR3aa: CASSSLSFSGNTIYF; CDR3nt: TGTGCCAGCAGCTCCCTTAGTTTCTCTGGAAACACCATATATTTT
abundance: NA; j_gene: TRBJ2-2; d_gene: NA; v_gene: TRBV7-8; CDR3aa: CASSLQVQGAGELFF; CDR3nt: TGTGCCAGCAGCTTACAGGTTCAGGGAGCCGGGGAGCTGTTTTTT
abundance: NA; j_gene: TRBJ2-1; d_gene: TRBD2; v_gene: TRBV5-1; CDR3aa: CASSLGFSSGRINEQFF; CDR3nt: TGCGCCAGCAGCTTAGGTTTCTCTAGCGGGAGGATCAATGAGCAGTTCTTC
abundance: NA; j_gene: TRBJ1-4; d_gene: TRBD1; v_gene: TRBV28; CDR3aa: CASLKGGQGFTNEKLFF; CDR3nt: TGTGCCAGTCTCAAAGGGGGACAGGGGTTCACTAATGAAAAACTGTTTTTT
abundance: NA; j_gene: TRBJ1-5; d_gene: NA; v_gene: TRBV7-3; CDR3aa: CASTKGVGGFHQPQHF; CDR3nt: TGTGCCAGCACCAAAGGGGTAGGTGGGTTCCATCAGCCCCAGCATTTT
abundance: NA; j_gene: TRBJ2-1; d_gene: TRBD1; v_gene: TRBV14; CDR3aa: CASSQDYRGERQFF; CDR3nt: TGTGCCAGCAGCCAAGATTACAGGGGGGAGCGGCAGTTCTTC
abundance: NA; j_gene: TRBJ1-5; d_gene: NA; v_gene: TRBV6-1; CDR3aa: CASMKVLNQPQHF; CDR3nt: TGTGCCAGCATGAAGGTACTGAATCAGCCCCAGCATTTT
abundance: NA; j_gene: TRBJ1-5; d_gene: NA; v_gene: TRBV18; CDR3aa: CASSPGASVNQHF; CDR3nt: TGTGCCAGCTCACCAGGGGCATCCGTTAACCAGCATTTT
abundance: NA; j_gene: TRBJ2-7; d_gene: TRBD1; v_gene: TRBV6-1; CDR3aa: CASSGDGQGIVAIPYEQYF; CDR3nt: TGTGCCAGCAGTGGGGATGGACAGGGTATAGTCGCTATCCCCTACGAGCAGTACTTC
abundance: NA; j_gene: TRBJ2-5; d_gene: TRBD1; v_gene: TRBV6-1; CDR3aa: CASSGRDRGLQETQYF; CDR3nt: TGTGCCAGCAGTGGCCGGGACAGGGGGCTCCAAGAGACCCAGTACTTC
abundance: NA; j_gene: TRBJ1-1; d_gene: NA; v_gene: TRBV11-2; CDR3aa: CASSAGPYPEAFF; CDR3nt: TGTGCCAGCAGCGCGGGACCCTACCCTGAAGCTTTCTTT
abundance: few; j_gene: TRBJ2-7; d_gene: NA; v_gene: TRBV5-3; CDR3aa: CARSILGVDYEQYF; CDR3nt: TGTGCCAGAAGCATATTGGGGGTGGACTACGAGCAGTACTTC
abundance: NA; j_gene: TRBJ2-2; d_gene: TRBD2; v_gene: TRBV5-1; CDR3aa: CASSSPLAGGRSGELFF; CDR3nt: TGCGCCAGCAGCTCACCCTTAGCGGGGGGGCGGAGCGGGGAGCTGTTTTTT
abundance: NA; j_gene: TRBJ1-1; d_gene: NA; v_gene: TRBV4-3; CDR3aa: CASSQGVQSMNTEAFF; CDR3nt: TGCGCCAGCAGCCAAGGTGTCCAGTCCATGAACACTGAAGCTTTCTTT
abundance: NA; j_gene: TRBJ2-5; d_gene: TRBD2; v_gene: TRBV25-1; CDR3aa: CASSEYLGLAGQETQYF; CDR3nt: TGTGCCAGCAGTGAATATCTCGGACTAGCCGGCCAAGAGACCCAGTACTTC
abundance: NA; j_gene: TRBJ1-3; d_gene: NA; v_gene: TRBV11-2; CDR3aa: CASSLGVGNTIYF; CDR3nt: TGTGCCAGCAGCTTAGGAGTTGGAAACACCATATATTTT
abundance: NA; j_gene: TRBJ1-1; d_gene: NA; v_gene: TRBV19; CDR3aa: CASSNMTSYTEAFF; CDR3nt: TGTGCCAGTAGTAACATGACATCTTACACTGAAGCTTTCTTT
abundance: once; j_gene: TRBJ1-2; d_gene: NA; v_gene: TRBV6-4; CDR3aa: CASSDELGYGYTF; CDR3nt: TGTGCCAGCAGTGACGAGCTCGGCTATGGCTACACCTTC
abundance: NA; j_gene: TRBJ2-1; d_gene: NA; v_gene: TRBV7-2; CDR3aa: CASSSSVGTPGEQFF; CDR3nt: TGTGCCAGCAGCTCTAGCGTTGGGACCCCTGGTGAGCAGTTCTTC
abundance: once; j_gene: TRBJ2-1; d_gene: NA; v_gene: TRBV28; CDR3aa: CASSRLSEDNEQFF; CDR3nt: TGTGCCAGCAGTAGGCTATCCGAAGACAATGAGCAGTTCTTC
abundance: NA; j_gene: TRBJ1-2; d_gene: NA; v_gene: TRBV9; CDR3aa: CASTGAGYTF; CDR3nt: TGTGCCAGTACTGGGGCTGGCTACACCTTC
abundance: NA; j_gene: TRBJ1-4; d_gene: NA; v_gene: TRBV18; CDR3aa: CASSPQGGREKLFF; CDR3nt: TGTGCCAGCTCACCACAAGGGGGGCGTGAAAAACTGTTTTTT
abundance: NA; j_gene: TRBJ1-1; d_gene: NA; v_gene: TRBV14; CDR3aa: CASSQGGLAEAFF; CDR3nt: TGTGCCAGCAGCCAAGGCGGATTGGCTGAAGCTTTCTTT
abundance: NA; j_gene: TRBJ2-2; d_gene: NA; v_gene: TRBV6-4; CDR3aa: CASSAFWEAGELFF; CDR3nt: TGTGCCAGCAGTGCCTTTTGGGAGGCCGGGGAGCTGTTTTTT
abundance: NA; j_gene: TRBJ2-3; d_gene: NA; v_gene: TRBV28; CDR3aa: CASSPRTDYSTDTQYF; CDR3nt: TGTGCCAGCAGTCCTCGGACAGATTATAGCACAGATACGCAGTATTTT
abundance: few; j_gene: TRBJ1-1; d_gene: NA; v_gene: TRBV4-3; CDR3aa: CASSQDRLLSTEAFF; CDR3nt: TGCGCCAGCAGCCAAGACCGCCTTTTGAGCACTGAAGCTTTCTTT
abundance: NA; j_gene: TRBJ2-5; d_gene: NA; v_gene: TRBV27; CDR3aa: CASSFRMTQETQYF; CDR3nt: TGTGCCAGCAGTTTTAGGATGACCCAAGAGACCCAGTACTTC
abundance: NA; j_gene: TRBJ1-3; d_gene: TRBD1; v_gene: TRBV5-4; CDR3aa: CASSLDRLGNTIYF; CDR3nt: TGTGCCAGCAGTTTGGACAGGTTAGGAAACACCATATATTTT
abundance: NA; j_gene: TRBJ1-6; d_gene: NA; v_gene: TRBV5-4; CDR3aa: CASSLERGPNSPLHF; CDR3nt: TGTGCCAGCAGCTTGGAGCGGGGCCCGAACTCACCCCTCCACTTT
abundance: few; j_gene: TRBJ2-3; d_gene: TRBD2; v_gene: TRBV19; CDR3aa: CASSILTSGTDTQYF; CDR3nt: TGTGCCAGTAGTATCTTGACTAGCGGCACAGATACGCAGTATTTT
abundance: few; j_gene: TRBJ1-1; d_gene: TRBD1; v_gene: TRBV28; CDR3aa: CASSRDSEAFF; CDR3nt: TGTGCCAGCAGTCGGGACAGTGAAGCTTTCTTT
abundance: NA; j_gene: TRBJ1-5; d_gene: NA; v_gene: TRBV27; CDR3aa: CASSPGTVNQPQHF; CDR3nt: TGTGCCAGCAGTCCCGGGACGGTCAATCAGCCCCAGCATTTT
abundance: NA; j_gene: TRBJ2-3; d_gene: NA; v_gene: TRBV21-1; CDR3aa: CASSHDSPTSGGSIF; CDR3nt: TGTGCCAGCAGCCACGACTCCCCGACTAGCGGGGGGTCGATTTTT
abundance: NA; j_gene: TRBJ2-2; d_gene: NA; v_gene: TRBV19; CDR3aa: CASREWNTGELFF; CDR3nt: TGTGCCAGTAGAGAATGGAACACCGGGGAGCTGTTTTTT
abundance: NA; j_gene: TRBJ2-6; d_gene: NA; v_gene: TRBV7-3; CDR3aa: CASSKQAGGANVLTF; CDR3nt: TGTGCCAGCAGCAAACAGGCTGGAGGGGCCAACGTCCTGACTTTC
abundance: NA; j_gene: TRBJ1-1; d_gene: NA; v_gene: TRBV6-1; CDR3aa: CASGQTVNTEAFF; CDR3nt: TGTGCCAGCGGCCAGACAGTCAACACTGAAGCTTTCTTT
abundance: NA; j_gene: TRBJ1-6; d_gene: NA; v_gene: TRBV4-2; CDR3aa: CASSQETAANSPLHF; CDR3nt: TGTGCCAGCAGCCAAGAAACGGCCGCAAATTCACCCCTCCACTTT
abundance: NA; j_gene: TRBJ2-7; d_gene: NA; v_gene: TRBV5-4; CDR3aa: CASSLGTGGLYEQYF; CDR3nt: TGTGCCAGCAGCTTGGGAACCGGGGGGCTCTACGAGCAGTACTTC
abundance: NA; j_gene: TRBJ2-2; d_gene: NA; v_gene: TRBV5-1; CDR3aa: CASSLDGSTGELFF; CDR3nt: TGCGCCAGCAGCCTTGACGGCAGCACCGGGGAGCTGTTTTTT
abundance: NA; j_gene: TRBJ2-3; d_gene: NA; v_gene: TRBV5-4; CDR3aa: CASSLDDTQYF; CDR3nt: TGTGCCAGCAGCTTGGACGATACGCAGTATTTT
abundance: NA; j_gene: TRBJ1-5; d_gene: TRBD1; v_gene: TRBV28; CDR3aa: CASFDRGGFGPQHF; CDR3nt: TGTGCCAGTTTCGACAGGGGGGGTTTCGGGCCCCAGCATTTT
abundance: NA; j_gene: TRBJ2-7; d_gene: TRBD2; v_gene: TRBV11-3; CDR3aa: CASSGWTSDEQYF; CDR3nt: TGTGCCAGCAGCGGCTGGACTAGCGACGAGCAGTACTTC
abundance: NA; j_gene: TRBJ1-2; d_gene: NA; v_gene: TRBV6-6; CDR3aa: CASQQGGGYTF; CDR3nt: TGTGCCAGTCAACAGGGTGGTGGCTACACCTTC
abundance: NA; j_gene: TRBJ2-5; d_gene: TRBD2; v_gene: TRBV4-1; CDR3aa: CASSQEPGLQETQYF; CDR3nt: TGCGCCAGCAGCCAAGAGCCGGGACTACAAGAGACCCAGTACTTC
abundance: NA; j_gene: TRBJ1-1; d_gene: TRBD1; v_gene: TRBV5-4; CDR3aa: CASSSRGFTEAFF; CDR3nt: TGTGCCAGCAGCTCCAGGGGGTTTACTGAAGCTTTCTTT
abundance: once; j_gene: TRBJ2-7; d_gene: NA; v_gene: TRBV14; CDR3aa: CASSPRQGRSYEQYF; CDR3nt: TGTGCCAGCAGCCCCCGGCAGGGCCGCTCCTACGAGCAGTACTTC
abundance: once; j_gene: TRBJ1-1; d_gene: TRBD1; v_gene: TRBV6-1; CDR3aa: CASSSGQGRSEAFF; CDR3nt: TGTGCCAGCAGTTCAGGACAGGGGCGATCTGAAGCTTTCTTT
abundance: NA; j_gene: TRBJ1-5; d_gene: NA; v_gene: TRBV7-3; CDR3aa: CASSLNSLNQPQHF; CDR3nt: TGTGCCAGCAGCTTAAACAGTCTCAATCAGCCCCAGCATTTT
abundance: NA; j_gene: TRBJ1-5; d_gene: TRBD1; v_gene: TRBV4-1; CDR3aa: CASSQGTGLSNQPQHF; CDR3nt: TGCGCCAGCAGCCAAGGGACAGGCTTAAGCAATCAGCCCCAGCATTTT
abundance: once; j_gene: TRBJ1-3; d_gene: NA; v_gene: TRBV18; CDR3aa: CASSGMTGILSGNTIYF; CDR3nt: TGTGCCAGCTCGGGGATGACAGGAATTCTTTCTGGAAACACCATATATTTT
abundance: NA; j_gene: TRBJ1-2; d_gene: TRBD1; v_gene: TRBV11-2; CDR3aa: CASSLDQRDRGYGYTF; CDR3nt: TGTGCCAGCAGCTTAGACCAGCGGGACAGGGGATATGGCTACACCTTC
abundance: medium-sized; j_gene: TRBJ2-7; d_gene: NA; v_gene: TRBV6-1; CDR3aa: CASSPTGPEQYF; CDR3nt: TGTGCCAGCAGTCCTACAGGGCCCGAGCAGTACTTC
abundance: NA; j_gene: TRBJ2-7; d_gene: NA; v_gene: TRBV29-1; CDR3aa: CSVETRGDSYEQYF; CDR3nt: TGCAGCGTTGAAACAAGGGGTGACTCCTACGAGCAGTACTTC
abundance: NA; j_gene: TRBJ2-3; d_gene: NA; v_gene: TRBV30; CDR3aa: CAWSLSLVDTQYF; CDR3nt: TGTGCCTGGAGCCTTTCTTTGGTGGATACGCAGTATTTT
abundance: NA; j_gene: TRBJ2-2; d_gene: NA; v_gene: TRBV29-1; CDR3aa: CSVVPFNTGELFF; CDR3nt: TGCAGCGTTGTCCCCTTTAACACCGGGGAGCTGTTTTTT
abundance: once; j_gene: TRBJ2-4; d_gene: NA; v_gene: TRBV6-4; CDR3aa: CASSEKRSLPLFLAKNIQYF; CDR3nt: TGTGCCAGCAGTGAAAAAAGGAGTCTGCCGCTTTTTTTAGCCAAAAACATTCAGTACTTC
abundance: NA; j_gene: TRBJ2-5; d_gene: TRBD1; v_gene: TRBV4-1; CDR3aa: CASSQLQGYQETQYF; CDR3nt: TGCGCCAGCAGCCAGTTACAGGGGTACCAAGAGACCCAGTACTTC
abundance: NA; j_gene: TRBJ1-6; d_gene: NA; v_gene: TRBV19; CDR3aa: CASSPGDSDASPLHF; CDR3nt: TGTGCCTCCTCCCCCGGGGACTCCGATGCTTCACCCCTCCACTTT